This T cell receptor (beta chain) was recorded in a study of identifying expanded T cells in peripheral blood. Remarks on this clone: Antigen unknown.

Study outcomes and limitations: Technical replicates showed roughly 1.2 changed clones; approximately 2 weeks approximately 15; four weeks 19.

TCRdb's copy holds only in-frame clones and misses some; the assay was immunoSEQ multiplex PCR. The repertoire has more than 45,000 clones, over 80% of them found once; the top ten carry approximately 15%. The CDR3 totals 16 residues. Germline V gives CDR1 MGHRA, CDR2 YSYEKL. V was pared by 5 bases and J by 7 bases, with 7 bases of the junction left unmatched. No infections or other immune events were documented during collection. The TCR was taken from a person aged 18 to 70 in good health. V and J are TRBV4-1 and TRBJ2-1; 14 nucleotides agree with TRBD2. Source material: blood. Written as DNA, the CDR3 is TGCGCCAGCAGCGTTCGACTAGCGGGAGGGCCAAATGAGCAGTTCTTC. Protein product: CASSVRLAGGPNEQFF.